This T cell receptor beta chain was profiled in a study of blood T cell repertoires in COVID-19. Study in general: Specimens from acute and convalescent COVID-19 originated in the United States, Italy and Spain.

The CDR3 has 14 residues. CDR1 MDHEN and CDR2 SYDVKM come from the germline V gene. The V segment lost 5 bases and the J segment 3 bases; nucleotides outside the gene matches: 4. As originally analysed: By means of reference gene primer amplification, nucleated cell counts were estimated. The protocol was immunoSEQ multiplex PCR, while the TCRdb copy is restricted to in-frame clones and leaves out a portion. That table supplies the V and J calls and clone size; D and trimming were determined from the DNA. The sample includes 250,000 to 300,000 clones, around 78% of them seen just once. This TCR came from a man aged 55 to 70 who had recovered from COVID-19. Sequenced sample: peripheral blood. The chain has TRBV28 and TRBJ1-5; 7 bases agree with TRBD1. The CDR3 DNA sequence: TGTGCCAGCAGTCCCCAGGGGGTCAATCAGCCCCAGCATTTT. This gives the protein CASSPQGVNQPQHF.